The clone carrying this TCR beta chain came up a few times. The target antigen is unknown. This sample is part of a study of T-cell reconstitution after alpha-beta-depleted transplantation in children. Study results and limitations: Expanded graft clones, several hundred of them, were reportedly the source of alpha-beta T cells about two months after transplant. Recipient T cells and thymic progenitors that survived gave rise to the high TCRbeta diversity observed at day 60 in some patients. Among T cells one year after transplant, newly produced cells accounted for most counts and diversity.

Molecular barcoding with unique molecular identifiers was used for the TCRbeta library. A single record per CDR3 protein comes from TCRdb applying MiXCR to the PCR reads. The sample contains 700,000 to 850,000 distinct CDR3 sequences, roughly 15% of which appear only once. This clonotype was sampled from a male patient younger than 18 who had a stem cell transplant for acute lymphoblastic leukemia, so the T cells may come from the graft donor. The specimen was PBMCs, mostly from graft donor cells, collected 360 days after TCRalphabeta/CD19-depleted stem cell transplant.

Here the CDR3 DNA reads TGTGCCAGCAGCTTAACGGGGACAGGAGTGTATGGCTACACCTTC. Protein sequence: CASSLTGTGVYGYTF. This rearrangement joins TRBV7-3 to TRBJ1-2, with 8 bases that match TRBD1. The CDR3 has 15 amino acids. The junction had 5 bases not matched to a gene; V was cut back by 0 bases and J by 5 bases. Germline lookup yields CDR1 SGHTA and CDR2 FQGTGA.